These 30 T cell receptor beta chains came from one sample sequenced in a study of blood T cell repertoires in COVID-19. Profiling relied on immunoSEQ multiplex PCR, and the TCRdb table lists in-frame clones only, not all of them. The table records around 70,000 clones, around 80% of them present only once. The sequenced sample consisted of peripheral blood. All receptors come from a woman aged 50 to 60 with acute or convalescent COVID-19.

In nucleotides, the CDR3 is TGTGCCAGCTCACAACGACAGGGCGACGAGCAGTACTTC. It encodes CASSQRQGDEQYF. The chain recombines TRBV18 with TRBJ2-7; 7 bases map to TRBD1. Unmatched junction bases numbered 5, after V lost 4 bases and J lost 5 bases. This CDR3 has 13 amino acids. CDR1 and CDR2 from the germline V gene are KGHSH and LQKENI.

This clone was observed a handful of times. The chain joins TRBV29-1 to TRBJ2-2; TRBD2 aligns across 14 bases. Germline lookup yields CDR1 SQVTM and CDR2 ANQGSEA. Trimming removed 7 bases from V and 5 bases from J; junction bases left unmatched: 6. This CDR3 is 15 amino acids long. In nucleotides, the CDR3 is TGCAGCGCCGGACTAGCGGGGGGTTATACCGGGGAGCTGTTTTTT. Protein sequence: CSAGLAGGYTGELFF.

The CDR3 loop reads CASSAYQGANTEAFF. The CDR3 nucleotides are TGTGCCAGCTCAGCTTATCAGGGGGCGAACACTGAAGCTTTCTTT. The chain links TRBV18 to TRBJ1-1, with 8 bases lining up with TRBD1. This CDR3 has 15 amino acids. V lost 5 bases, J lost 1 base, and 6 bases stayed unmatched. From germline, CDR1 is KGHSH and CDR2 LQKENI.

The gene calls are TRBV6-5 and TRBJ1-6, with D hard to call. The germline gives CDR1 MNHEY, CDR2 SVGAGI. The CDR3 consists of 13 residues. Trimming removed 10 bases at V and 2 bases at J, with 9 bases between. CDR3 sequence reads: CATRETYNSPLHF. The CDR3 coding sequence is TGTGCCACCCGGGAAACCTATAATTCACCCCTCCACTTT.

The rearrangement links TRBV19 to TRBJ2-1; TRBD1 aligns across 8 bases. Germline V gene data show CDR1 as LNHDA and CDR2 as SQIVND (reference sequence). After removal of 6 bases from V and 4 bases from J, the junction contained 11 bases not matched to a gene. The CDR3 extends over 16 amino acids. CDR3 residues: CASRVSTGGYYNEQFF. CDR3 DNA: TGTGCCAGTAGGGTATCCACAGGGGGATATTACAATGAGCAGTTCTTC.

This chain joins TRBV20-1 and TRBJ1-5; 7 nucleotides agree with TRBD1. CDR1 is DFQATT and CDR2 is SNEGSKA in the germline V gene (reference sequence). This CDR3 is 16 amino acids long. With V trimmed by 3 bases and J by 5 bases, 13 bases remained unmatched. The CDR3: CSASGAGWDSDQPQHF. CDR3 nucleotide sequence: TGCAGTGCTAGTGGTGCTGGGTGGGACAGTGATCAGCCCCAGCATTTT.

The V and J genes are TRBV30 and TRBJ2-7, with 7 bases that match TRBD1. J gave up 4 bases and V 3 bases, and 9 bases lay outside the gene matches. There are 14 residues in the CDR3. Germline V gene lookup returns CDR1 GTSNPN and CDR2 SVGIG (reference sequence). The CDR3 region is CAWRSRGPQYEQYF. CDR3 coding DNA: TGTGCCTGGAGGAGTAGGGGGCCCCAATACGAGCAGTACTTC.

The rearrangement joins TRBV12-5 to TRBJ2-3; 7 bases are shared with TRBD2. The CDR3 is 12 residues long. Trimming at V came to 6 bases and at J to 5 bases, leaving 2 bases not matched to a gene. Germline V gives CDR1 LGHNT, CDR2 FRNRAP. The CDR3 loop reads CASGPGGDTQYF. The CDR3 bases are TGTGCTAGTGGACCGGGGGGAGATACGCAGTATTTT.

DNA for the CDR3: TGTGCCAGCGGGGGGGTAGCGGGAGCCGGGGAGCTGTTTTTT. Translation: CASGGVAGAGELFF. V and J are TRBV3-1 (or the pseudogene TRBV3-2) and TRBJ2-2, with 9 bases identical to TRBD2. CDR1 is LGHDT and CDR2 is YNNKEL in the germline V gene (reference sequence). J gave up 6 bases and V 8 bases, and 7 bases lay outside the gene matches. There are 14 residues in the CDR3.

Note on this clone: This sample includes further DNA sequences coding for the same CDR3. The rearrangement links TRBV9 to TRBJ2-1, with D possibly TRBD1 on 6 matching bases. Per the germline V gene, CDR1 is SGDLS and CDR2 is YYNGEE. This CDR3 is 14 amino acids long. Deletions cut 0 bases from V and 3 bases from J, with 7 bases between. The CDR3 reads CASSVGGGYNEQFF. CDR3 coding DNA: TGTGCCAGCAGCGTAGGAGGGGGCTACAATGAGCAGTTCTTC.

The chain employs TRBV5-4 and TRBJ2-2; weak D call: TRBD1 (6 bases). This CDR3 has 16 amino acids. Germline-derived CDR1 and CDR2 are SGHNT and YYREEE (reference sequence). Trimming took off 0 bases at V and 5 bases at J, with 14 bases between the two ends. CDR3 loop: CASSLDLQGLTGELFF. CDR3 DNA: TGTGCCAGCAGCTTGGACTTACAGGGCCTGACCGGGGAGCTGTTTTTT. Full variable domain (rest looked up from reference TRBV5-4 and TRBJ2-2): ETGVTQSPTHLIKTRGQQVTLRCSSQSGHNTVSWYQQALGQGPQFIFQYYREEENGRGNFPPRFSGLQFPNYSSELNVNALELDDSALYLCASSLDLQGLTGELFFGEGSRLTVL.

This clone showed up just once. V usage is TRBV28 and J usage is TRBJ1-2; D is ambiguous. The length of the CDR3 is 14 residues. The germline gives CDR1 MDHEN, CDR2 SYDVKM. V shed 1 base and J shed 7 bases, with 13 bases lying between them. The CDR3 sequence: CASSLSSGEFGYTF. In nucleotides, the CDR3 is TGTGCCAGCAGTTTATCGTCAGGCGAGTTTGGCTACACCTTC.

This clone was picked up a small number of times. V is TRBV6-4 and J is TRBJ2-2, with TRBD2 identical over 15 bases. The V gene's germline CDR1 is MRHNA and CDR2 SNTAGT. V lost 3 bases, J lost 6 bases, and 2 bases stayed unmatched. The CDR3 contains 16 residues. The CDR3 sequence: CASSDGLAGGSGELFF. The CDR3 DNA is TGTGCCAGCAGTGATGGACTAGCGGGAGGGTCCGGGGAGCTGTTTTTT.

This clone was observed a single time. The V gene is TRBV7-2, the J gene TRBJ1-1; the D gene is possibly TRBD1 (5 bases). The CDR3 loop spans 14 amino acids. Looked up from germline, CDR1 is SGHTA and CDR2 is FQGNSA. V was clipped by 6 bases and J by 4 bases, with 15 bases between them. CDR3 sequence reads: CASSYRGGITEAFF. CDR3 DNA sequence: TGTGCCAGCAGTTACCGGGGGGGGATCACTGAAGCTTTCTTT.

The chain is built from TRBV21-1 and TRBJ1-2; the table's D gene call, TRBD1, was not cross checked with the DNA. TRBV21-1 is marked as a pseudogene. CDR3 length: 16 residues. For the CDR3, the DNA is TGTGCCAGCAGCAGGGGCAGGGCAATAACTAACTATGGCTACACCTTC. It specifies CASSRGRAITNYGYTF.

V is TRBV9 and J is TRBJ2-2, with 7 bases lining up with TRBD2. The CDR3 has 15 residues. Germline-derived CDR1 and CDR2 are SGDLS and YYNGEE. J lost 5 bases, V lost 0 bases, and 4 bases had no gene match. CDR3 in DNA: TGTGCCAGCAGCGTAGGTGCGGGGGTGACCGGGGAGCTGTTTTTT. This codes for CASSVGAGVTGELFF.

Remarks on this clone: Different DNA sequences within this sample yield the same CDR3. This rearrangement joins TRBV18 to TRBJ2-3; no clear D gene. V was trimmed by 0 bases and J by 3 bases, leaving 4 bases between them. The CDR3 is made up of 13 amino acids. Germline loops: CDR1 KGHSH, CDR2 LQKENI. The CDR3 nucleotides read TGTGCCAGCTCACCACCGTCAACAGATACGCAGTATTTT. It translates to CASSPPSTDTQYF.

The J gene is TRBJ1-5, the V gene TRBV10-3, with TRBD1 matching over 8 bases. Germline CDR1 and CDR2: ENHRY and SYGVKD. The CDR3 totals 15 residues. V shed 3 bases and J 4 bases; nucleotides not matched to a gene: 5. CDR3 region: CAISDQGTGNQPQHF. In DNA form, the CDR3 reads TGTGCCATCAGTGATCAGGGGACAGGAAATCAGCCCCAGCATTTT.

The table lists this clone with a count of one. V and J are TRBV7-3 and TRBJ2-5; tentative D call: TRBD1 (9 bases). From germline, CDR1 is SGHTA and CDR2 FQGTGA. Trimming stripped 0 bases from V and 5 bases from J, with 28 bases between. The CDR3 sequence is 20 residues long. CDR3 loop: CASSLTGDRVFSGRSETQYF. For the CDR3, the DNA is TGTGCCAGCAGCTTAACGGGGGACAGGGTGTTCAGCGGGAGATCGGAGACCCAGTACTTC.

CDR3 loop: CASSLAGGEDTIYF. CDR3 nucleotide sequence: TGCGCCAGCAGTCTGGCGGGGGGTGAGGACACCATATATTTT. The V call is TRBV5-1, the J call TRBJ1-3; D possibly corresponds to TRBD1 (5 bases). The length of the CDR3 is 14 residues. Trimming took 5 bases from V and 8 from J, leaving 17 bases between them. The germline V gene has CDR1 SGHRS and CDR2 YFSETQ.

The CDR3 spells CASRPGTVYDGYTF. The CDR3 DNA is TGCGCCAGCAGACCCGGGACAGTTTATGATGGCTACACCTTC. V gene TRBV5-1 combines with J gene TRBJ1-2, with 7 nucleotides matching TRBD1. Germline V gene data show CDR1 as SGHRS and CDR2 as YFSETQ. J lost 6 bases, V lost 5 bases, and 10 bases had no gene match. The CDR3 is made up of 14 amino acids. The entire variable domain, with the rest obtained from reference TRBV5-1 and TRBJ1-2, is as follows: KAGVTQTPRYLIKTRGQQVTLSCSPISGHRSVSWYQQTPGQGLQFLFEYFSETQRNKGNFPGRFSGRQFSNSRSEMNVSTLELGDSALYLCASRPGTVYDGYTFGSGTRLTVV.

The CDR3: CASSDIGTAYEQYF. CDR3 nucleotide sequence: TGTGCCAGCAGTGACATCGGGACAGCCTACGAGCAGTACTTC. This rearrangement joins TRBV6-1 to TRBJ2-7, with 7 bases fitting TRBD1. The CDR3 is 14 residues long. The germline CDR1 and CDR2 sequences are MNHNS and SASEGT. The trim removed 3 bases at V and 2 bases at J, leaving 4 bases unmatched.

The V call is TRBV5-1, the J call TRBJ1-2; the D is unclear. V was shortened by 4 bases and J by 1 base, with 8 bases between the two germline ends. This CDR3 contains 13 residues. The germline gives CDR1 SGHRS, CDR2 YFSETQ. CDR3 amino acids: CASSRDYNYGYTF. CDR3 nucleotides: TGCGCCAGCAGCCGCGATTATAACTATGGCTACACCTTC. Combining the CDR3 with reference TRBV5-1 and TRBJ1-2 gives the whole variable domain KAGVTQTPRYLIKTRGQQVTLSCSPISGHRSVSWYQQTPGQGLQFLFEYFSETQRNKGNFPGRFSGRQFSNSRSEMNVSTLELGDSALYLCASSRDYNYGYTFGSGTRLTVV.

This rearrangement joins TRBV3-1 (or the pseudogene TRBV3-2) to TRBJ2-7, with 7 bases lining up with TRBD1. The germline gives CDR1 LGHDT, CDR2 YNNKEL (reference sequence). V shed 4 bases and J 3 bases; nucleotides not matched to a gene: 3. The CDR3 sequence is 13 residues long. For the CDR3, the DNA is TGTGCCAGCAGCCCCCGGGACAGCTACGAGCAGTACTTC. It codes for CASSPRDSYEQYF.

The J gene is TRBJ1-1, the V gene TRBV13, with TRBD1 as a possible D gene (5 bases). The V end lost 5 bases, the J end lost 0 bases, and 10 bases lay between the germline ends. CDR3 length equals 14 residues. Germline CDR1 PRHDT, CDR2 FYEKMQ (reference sequence). The CDR3 DNA is TGTGCCAGCAGCCCTTCGACAGTGAACACTGAAGCTTTCTTT. Translated, it gives CASSPSTVNTEAFF.

CDR3 sequence: CASSQEIPQETQYF. Written as DNA, the CDR3 is TGTGCCAGCAGCCAAGAAATCCCCCAGGAGACCCAGTACTTC. The chain carries TRBV3-1 (or the pseudogene TRBV3-2) and TRBJ2-5; D unclear. V was shortened by 0 bases and J by 5 bases, with 10 bases between the two germline ends. Germline loops: CDR1 LGHDT, CDR2 YNNKEL (reference sequence). CDR3 size: 14 residues.

This chain links TRBV11-2 with TRBJ1-2; 7 bases agree with TRBD1. There are 13 residues in the CDR3. The germline V gene has CDR1 SGHAT and CDR2 FQNNGV. The J segment lost 2 bases and the V segment lost 5 bases, leaving 2 bases of the junction unmatched. The CDR3 here is CASSLQGNYGYTF. The DNA of the CDR3 is TGTGCCAGCAGCCTACAGGGGAACTATGGCTACACCTTC. Full variable domain (missing parts from reference TRBV11-2 and TRBJ1-2): EAGVAQSPRYKIIEKRQSVAFWCNPISGHATLYWYQQILGQGPKLLIQFQNNGVVDDSQLPKDRFSAERLKGVDSTLKIQPAKLEDSAVYLCASSLQGNYGYTFGSGTRLTVV.

V gene TRBV27 combines with J gene TRBJ2-1, with D possibly being TRBD1 (6 bases). V was pared by 4 bases and J by 8 bases, with 24 bases between. The CDR3 runs to 17 residues. From germline, CDR1 is MNHEY and CDR2 SMNVEV (reference sequence). CDR3 residues: CASSSPARGSTADEQFF. CDR3 bases: TGTGCCAGCAGTTCCCCGGCGAGGGGGTCCACCGCCGATGAGCAGTTCTTC.

This clone was observed a handful of times. The J gene is TRBJ1-5, the V gene TRBV27, with 7 positions matching TRBD1. There are 16 residues in the CDR3. V was clipped by 6 bases and J by 10 bases; unmatched bases: 18. Looked up from germline, CDR1 is MNHEY and CDR2 is SMNVEV (reference sequence). This CDR3 is CASRTSMGGTAQPQHF. The DNA for the CDR3 is TGTGCCAGCAGGACCTCAATGGGCGGGACAGCTCAACCCCAGCATTTT.

The chain carries TRBV4-2 and TRBJ2-1, with TRBD2 matching over 14 bases. With 4 bases clipped from V and 7 bases from J, the junction kept 6 bases outside the gene matches. The germline gives CDR1 LGHNA, CDR2 YNFKEQ. This CDR3 is built from 16 residues. This CDR3 reads CASSLGTSGSFNEQFF. The CDR3 coding sequence is TGTGCCAGCAGCCTGGGGACTAGCGGGAGTTTTAATGAGCAGTTCTTC.